Presented here are 25 T cell receptor beta chains from one specimen sequenced in a study of immune cell composition in non-small cell lung cancer. Normal lung was taken at the farthest possible site, at least 3 cm from tumour. Profiling relied on immunoSEQ multiplex PCR, and the TCRdb table lists in-frame clones only, not all of them. Of a few thousand clones in the sample, almost 75% were seen once. Sample: non-adjacent lung tissue. The receptors come from a human donor with non-small cell lung cancer.

The CDR3: CASSLWGGDITEAFF. In DNA form, the CDR3 reads TGTGCCAGCAGCTTGTGGGGAGGCGATATCACTGAAGCTTTCTTT. The V call is TRBV7-2, the J call TRBJ1-1; no reliable D call. This CDR3 has 15 amino acids. Trimming shortened V by 3 bases and J by 4 bases, and 15 bases separated the two germline ends. The germline V gene has CDR1 SGHTA and CDR2 FQGNSA.

This chain joins TRBV6-4 and TRBJ2-7; 7 bases match TRBD1. CDR1 and CDR2 (germline): MRHNA, SNTAGT. V lost 5 bases and J lost 0; bases outside the gene matches: 10. The CDR3 is 16 amino acids. For the CDR3, the DNA is TGTGCCAGCAGTTTCCTCCCGCCAGGGGGCTCCTACGAGCAGTACTTC. Translation: CASSFLPPGGSYEQYF.

J is TRBJ2-1 and V is TRBV5-6, with 7 bases aligning to TRBD2. The germline CDR1 and CDR2 sequences are SGHDT and YYEEEE. The CDR3 loop spans 16 amino acids. J lost 4 bases, V lost 0 bases, and 7 bases had no gene match. The CDR3 DNA reads TGTGCCAGCAGCTTGGATGCGGGAGAAGTATACAATGAGCAGTTCTTC. It codes for CASSLDAGEVYNEQFF.

The chain recombines TRBV28 with TRBJ2-3; TRBD1 matches at 9 bases. CDR1 is MDHEN, CDR2 SYDVKM, per germline. The CDR3 loop spans 15 amino acids. The junction had 8 bases not matched to a gene; V was cut back by 7 bases and J by 3 bases. CDR3 sequence reads: CASTSFGQGTDTQYF. CDR3 bases: TGTGCCAGCACCTCTTTTGGACAGGGGACAGATACGCAGTATTTT. The entire variable domain, with the rest obtained from reference TRBV28 and TRBJ2-3, is as follows: DVKVTQSSRYLVKRTGEKVFLECVQDMDHENMFWYRQDPGLGLRLIYFSYDVKMKEKGDIPEGYSVSREKKERFSLILESASTNQTSMYLCASTSFGQGTDTQYFGPGTRLTVL.

CDR3 region: CSVDRTYEQYF. DNA of the CDR3: TGCAGCGTTGACAGAACCTACGAGCAGTACTTC. The J gene is TRBJ2-7, the V gene TRBV29-1; no clear D. Germline V gives CDR1 SQVTM, CDR2 ANQGSEA. This CDR3 comprises 11 residues. Trimming cost V 3 bases and J 2 bases, with 5 bases left between them.

This sequence joins TRBV6-1 and TRBJ1-2; the match to TRBD1 covers 10 bases. Germline trimming cut 6 bases from V and 4 bases from J; bases unmatched to any gene: 8. The V gene's germline CDR1 is MNHNS and CDR2 SASEGT. The CDR3 is 15 amino acids. The chain's CDR3 is CASSPGTGEFYGYTF. The CDR3 DNA sequence: TGTGCCAGCAGCCCAGGGACAGGGGAATTCTATGGCTACACCTTC.

The chain joins TRBV6-6 to TRBJ2-7, with D maybe TRBD2 (6 bases). Germline assignment: CDR1 MNHNY and CDR2 SVGAGI (reference sequence). The CDR3 extends over 15 amino acids. Between the trimmed V and J ends, which lost 2 bases and 3 bases, there was a span of 14 bases. DNA of the CDR3: TGTGCCAGCAGTTACCCCTCGGGTAGCGGCTACGAGCAGTACTTC. Translated: CASSYPSGSGYEQYF.

The chain has TRBV4-1 and TRBJ1-4; TRBD1 might be the D (6 bases). Germline-derived CDR1 and CDR2 are MGHRA and YSYEKL. The CDR3 spans 17 residues. Trimming cost V 4 bases and J 0 bases, with 15 bases left between them. CDR3 bases: TGCGCCAGCAGCCTTAGACAGGACCTCGCAACTAATGAAAAACTGTTTTTT. Protein: CASSLRQDLATNEKLFF.

The chain joins TRBV9 to TRBJ1-4; 7 nucleotides match TRBD1. The germline gives CDR1 SGDLS, CDR2 YYNGEE. The junction had 0 bases not matched to a gene; V was cut back by 1 base and J by 3 bases. The CDR3 length is 14 residues. The CDR3 sequence is CASSVQGANEKLFF. CDR3 bases: TGTGCCAGCAGCGTACAGGGGGCTAATGAAAAACTGTTTTTT. Drawing the rest from reference TRBV9 and TRBJ1-4, the complete variable domain is DSGVTQTPKHLITATGQRVTLRCSPRSGDLSVYWYQQSLDQGLQFLIQYYNGEERAKGNILERFSAQQFPDLHSELNLSSLELGDSALYFCASSVQGANEKLFFGSGTQLSVL.

The V and J genes are TRBV12-5 and TRBJ2-2; weak D call: TRBD2 (5 bases). Trimming removed 6 bases at V and 7 bases at J, with 15 bases between. The CDR3 length is 14 residues. Germline values: CDR1 LGHNT, CDR2 FRNRAP. CDR3 residues: CASGGGSGHGELFF. CDR3 DNA: TGTGCTAGTGGCGGAGGATCCGGGCACGGGGAGCTGTTTTTT.

This clone was picked up a small number of times. This sequence joins TRBV29-1 and TRBJ1-5; maybe TRBD1 (6 bases). V lost 4 bases to trimming and J lost 7 bases, with 11 bases between them. Germline V CDR1 and CDR2: SQVTM, ANQGSEA. The CDR3 is 12 amino acids. The CDR3 sequence: CSVGGGEQPQHF. CDR3 bases: TGCAGCGTTGGAGGGGGTGAGCAGCCCCAGCATTTT.

On this clone: At one end, the junction sequence differs from germline, possibly due to a read error. The rearrangement joins TRBV19 to TRBJ2-7; weak D call: TRBD1 (6 bases). This CDR3 is 12 amino acids long. CDR1 and CDR2 (germline): LNHDA, SQIVND (reference sequence). CDR3 bases: TGTGCCAGTAGTAATGGGGACATCGAGCGGTACTTC. It is translated as CASSNGDIERYF.

V usage is TRBV7-8 and J usage is TRBJ1-1, with 10 bases that match TRBD1. The CDR3 length is 17 residues. Germline V gene lookup returns CDR1 SGHVS and CDR2 FQNEAQ. Germline trimming cut 1 base from V and 1 base from J; bases unmatched to any gene: 6. Here the CDR3 DNA reads TGTGCCAGCAGCTTAGGACAGGGGGCATCTTCGAACACTGAAGCTTTCTTT. This sequence encodes CASSLGQGASSNTEAFF.

The gene calls are TRBV7-2 and TRBJ2-1; 10 bases are a match to TRBD1. Trimming removed 5 bases from V and 7 bases from J; junction bases left unmatched: 8. The CDR3 loop spans 15 amino acids. CDR1 is SGHTA and CDR2 is FQGNSA in the germline V gene. The CDR3 region is CASSPDADRGNEQFF. CDR3 DNA: TGTGCCAGCAGCCCAGACGCGGACAGGGGGAATGAGCAGTTCTTC.

The gene calls are TRBV28 and TRBJ1-1, with D unclear. The length of the CDR3 is 12 residues. V was clipped by 11 bases and J by 0 bases, with 10 bases between them. Germline V gene data show CDR1 as MDHEN and CDR2 as SYDVKM. CDR3 DNA: TGTGCCTCGGCGGATCTGAACACTGAAGCTTTCTTT. The encoded protein is CASADLNTEAFF.

The V call is TRBV7-6, the J call TRBJ2-1; D gene uncertain. From germline, CDR1 is SGHVS and CDR2 FNYEAQ. Trimming took 5 bases from V and 5 from J, leaving 16 bases between them. There are 15 residues in the CDR3. The CDR3 spells CASSPDSTSNNEQFF. CDR3 nucleotide sequence: TGTGCCAGCAGCCCAGACTCAACATCGAACAATGAGCAGTTCTTC.

The CDR3 spells CASRSGINEQFF. CDR3 in DNA: TGTGCCAGCAGGTCCGGGATCAATGAGCAGTTCTTC. This chain connects TRBV6-5 to TRBJ2-1; D is perhaps TRBD2 (5 bases). Per germline, CDR1 MNHEY and CDR2 SVGAGI. The CDR3 sequence is 12 residues long. V lost 6 bases and J lost 6, with 9 bases in between.

The rearrangement joins TRBV7-6 to TRBJ2-3; a possible D gene is TRBD1 (5 bases). Between the trimmed V and J ends, which lost 1 base and 6 bases, there was a span of 8 bases. Per the germline V gene, CDR1 is SGHVS and CDR2 is FNYEAQ. CDR3 length equals 13 residues. CDR3 coding DNA: TGTGCCAGCAGCTTAGTTGGGGCCGATACGCAGTATTTT. Its protein is CASSLVGADTQYF.

The chain carries TRBV7-9 and TRBJ1-6; TRBD1 might be the D (6 bases). CDR3 length: 14 amino acids. Germline CDR1 reads SEHNR; CDR2 reads FQNEAQ (reference sequence). The ends were cut back, 5 bases at V and 9 bases at J, with 14 bases in the middle. The chain's CDR3 is CASSNRGGASPLHF. The CDR3 nucleotides read TGTGCCAGCAGCAATCGCGGGGGGGCTTCACCCCTCCACTTT.

This chain connects TRBV4-1 to TRBJ2-7; D is perhaps TRBD2 (6 bases). CDR1 is MGHRA and CDR2 is YSYEKL in the germline V gene. The CDR3 totals 14 residues. Trimming removed 3 bases from V and 3 bases from J, with 12 bases in between. The CDR3 here is CASSHTYGSYEQYF. For the CDR3, the DNA is TGCGCCAGCAGCCACACCTACGGGAGCTACGAGCAGTACTTC.

The chain recombines TRBV28 with TRBJ1-4; D perhaps matches TRBD1 (5 bases). This CDR3 is 14 amino acids long. V lost 3 bases, J lost 4 bases, and 9 bases lay in between. In germline, CDR1 is MDHEN, CDR2 SYDVKM. As DNA, the CDR3 is TGTGCCAGCAGTTTTCCCCAGGGTAATGAAAAACTGTTTTTT. The encoded protein is CASSFPQGNEKLFF.

This clone has just a few counts. The chain recombines TRBV7-2 with TRBJ2-7; maybe TRBD1 (6 bases). The CDR3 is 12 residues long. V shed 5 bases and J shed 9 bases, with 14 bases lying between them. Germline V CDR1 and CDR2: SGHTA, FQGNSA. CDR3: CASSGGQRRQYF. The DNA for the CDR3 is TGTGCCAGCAGCGGAGGACAGAGGAGGCAGTACTTC. The full variable domain, with the rest looked up from reference TRBV7-2 and TRBJ2-7, is GAGVSQSPSNKVTEKGKDVELRCDPISGHTALYWYRQSLGQGLEFLIYFQGNSAPDKSGLPSDRFSAERTGGSVSTLTIQRTQQEDSAVYLCASSGGQRRQYFGPGTRLTVT.

The chain is built from TRBV7-2 and TRBJ1-2; D might be TRBD1 (5 bases). Germline V gene data show CDR1 as SGHTA and CDR2 as FQGNSA. The CDR3 spans 16 residues. The V gene lost 0 bases and the J gene lost 0 bases, with 11 bases spanning the gap. As DNA, the CDR3 is TGTGCCAGCAGCTTAGCGGCGGACATCTCTAACTATGGCTACACCTTC. This translates into CASSLAADISNYGYTF.

The V call is TRBV28, the J call TRBJ2-7, with D maybe TRBD1 (6 bases). The ends were cut back, 2 bases at V and 4 bases at J, with 15 bases in the middle. Germline V gene sequence: CDR1 MDHEN, CDR2 SYDVKM. This CDR3 has 15 residues. The CDR3 sequence is CASSLAGAQGYEQYF. CDR3 nucleotides: TGTGCCAGCAGTTTAGCAGGGGCTCAGGGGTACGAGCAGTACTTC.

Worth noting for this clone: The same CDR3 also results from other DNA sequences found in this sample. The chain links TRBV9 to TRBJ1-2; D not certain. CDR1 is SGDLS and CDR2 is YYNGEE in the germline V gene. The CDR3 runs 12 residues. Trimming shortened V by 0 bases and J by 7 bases, and 7 bases separated the two germline ends. In nucleotides, the CDR3 is TGTGCCAGCAGCGTAGAGCTTGGTGGCTACACCTTC. Protein sequence: CASSVELGGYTF.